Below are 26 T cell receptor beta chains sequenced from a single sample in a study of T cell responses to AZD1222 COVID-19 vaccine (dated by TCRdb to the early 2020s). Receptor amplification or capture employed the immunoSEQ multiplex PCR assay. The immuneACCESS repertoire file appears here via TCRdb, limited to in-frame rearrangements. These files lack a portion of the clones; in checked studies, under half of the deficit traces to unresolved V genes, and the cause of the others is not known. The sample has some 150,000 clones on record, about 91% of them singletons. The top ten clonotypes cover 3% to 3.5% of the sample. Taken with the paper, the label for time point translates to: baseline before first vaccination. Explained via the paper, the treatment or condition label denotes: meningococcal conjugate vaccine given as trial control. The sequences come from peripheral blood, collected on day 0 of MenACWY control vaccination. The receptors stem from an adult in good health.

The chain combines TRBV9 with TRBJ2-1; D may be TRBD1 or TRBD2 (5 bases each). The CDR3 has 13 amino acids. Germline CDR1 and CDR2: SGDLS and YYNGEE. V was pared by 4 bases and J by 4 bases, with 9 bases between. DNA of the CDR3: TGTGCCAGCAGCCTGGGACCATACAATGAGCAGTTCTTC. It codes for CASSLGPYNEQFF.

This clone showed up just a few times. The chain couples TRBV21-1 to TRBJ2-3; the D call TRBD2 from the table was never checked on the DNA. TRBV21-1 is noted as a pseudogene. CDR3 size: 19 residues. As DNA, the CDR3 is TGTGCCAGCAGCTTTCCCCGAGGGACGGGAGGGCCGGAGGGCAATACGCAGTATTTT. It yields the protein CASSFPRGTGGPEGNTQYF.

The rearrangement links TRBV7-2 to TRBJ2-2; 7 nucleotides line up with TRBD1. V was clipped by 1 base and J by 7 bases; unmatched bases: 6. CDR1 and CDR2 from the germline V gene are SGHTA and FQGNSA. The CDR3 sequence is 15 residues long. CDR3 DNA: TGTGCCAGCAGCTTAGGGAGACAGGGTCGCGGGGAGCTGTTTTTT. This translates into CASSLGRQGRGELFF.

J is TRBJ1-1 and V is TRBV5-1, with TRBD1 as a possible D gene (5 bases). With 1 base removed from V and 13 bases from J, the gap between germline ends came to 14 bases. In germline, CDR1 is SGHRS, CDR2 YFSETQ. The CDR3 is 12 amino acids. CDR3 sequence: CASSLSGERDFF. The CDR3 bases are TGCGCCAGCAGCTTGTCGGGGGAAAGGGATTTCTTT.

This clone was counted between two and nine times. The rearrangement joins TRBV9 to TRBJ1-1; the match to TRBD1 covers 7 bases. Germline CDR1 and CDR2: SGDLS and YYNGEE. The CDR3 covers 17 residues. J was trimmed by 1 base and V by 1 base; bases with no gene match: 10. In nucleotides, the CDR3 is TGTGCCAGCAGCGTACTAACACCGACAGGGAAGAACACTGAAGCTTTCTTT. It codes for CASSVLTPTGKNTEAFF.

The J gene is TRBJ1-4, the V gene TRBV6-5; 7 nucleotides agree with TRBD1. CDR3 size: 14 residues. CDR1 and CDR2 (germline): MNHEY, SVGAGI. V gave up 0 bases and J gave up 10 bases; unmatched junction bases: 5. This CDR3 is CASSYSRGGGKLFF. In DNA form, the CDR3 reads TGTGCCAGCAGTTACTCGAGAGGGGGCGGAAAACTGTTTTTT.

The rearrangement joins TRBV30 to TRBJ2-6; D could derive from TRBD1 or TRBD2 (5 bases each). The CDR3 covers 15 residues. CDR1 is GTSNPN and CDR2 is SVGIG in the germline V gene (reference sequence). V was shortened by 2 bases and J by 4 bases, with 12 bases between the two germline ends. CDR3 nucleotides: TGTGCCTGGAGTAACCCGGGGCCCGGGGCCAACGTCCTGACTTTC. It codes for CAWSNPGPGANVLTF.

The J gene is TRBJ1-2, the V gene TRBV7-2, with TRBD1 as a possible D gene (6 bases). Germline loops: CDR1 SGHTA, CDR2 FQGNSA. This CDR3 has 14 residues. Trimming took 4 bases from V and 4 from J, leaving 13 bases between them. CDR3 coding DNA: TGTGCCAGCAGCTACGCCGGGACATTCTATGGCTACACCTTC. As protein: CASSYAGTFYGYTF.

J is TRBJ2-3 and V is TRBV27; unclear D gene. Germline V gives CDR1 MNHEY, CDR2 SMNVEV (reference sequence). CDR3 size: 14 residues. Trimming left V 4 bases short and J 0 bases short, with 8 bases between. DNA of the CDR3: TGTGCCAGCAGTTACCGTCATAGCACAGATACGCAGTATTTT. Translating it yields CASSYRHSTDTQYF.

The J gene is TRBJ2-2, the V gene TRBV4-2; 9 bases agree with TRBD2. The V gene's germline CDR1 is LGHNA and CDR2 YNFKEQ. The CDR3 spans 16 residues. After removal of 4 bases from V and 6 bases from J, the junction contained 9 bases not matched to a gene. CDR3 sequence reads: CASSRAIAGVSGELFF. The CDR3 DNA follows: TGTGCCAGCAGCCGGGCTATAGCGGGAGTCTCCGGGGAGCTGTTTTTT.

The chain joins TRBV7-2 to TRBJ2-1; D may be TRBD1 (5 bases). The CDR3 is 14 residues long. Germline CDR1 SGHTA, CDR2 FQGNSA. V was pared by 4 bases and J by 12 bases, with 19 bases between. CDR3 protein: CASSSWVQDQSQFF. The CDR3 DNA is TGTGCCAGCAGCTCTTGGGTACAGGACCAGTCGCAGTTCTTC.

The rearrangement joins TRBV19 to TRBJ1-4, with D perhaps matching TRBD1 (5 bases). The CDR3 consists of 17 residues. The germline V gene has CDR1 LNHDA and CDR2 SQIVND (reference sequence). V was cut by 4 bases and J by 6 bases, with 21 bases left in between. CDR3 bases: TGTGCCAGTAGTACCCACGGGCAGCGGGGGATCTATGAAAAACTGTTTTTT. Amino acid sequence: CASSTHGQRGIYEKLFF.

The chain uses TRBV30 and TRBJ2-5; tentatively, D is TRBD2 (6 bases). The ends were cut back, 5 bases at V and 0 bases at J, with 10 bases in the middle. CDR3 length equals 13 residues. CDR1 and CDR2 (germline): GTSNPN, SVGIG (reference sequence). CDR3 loop: CAWGGLYQETQYF. The CDR3 region has the DNA TGTGCCTGGGGGGGGTTATACCAAGAGACCCAGTACTTC.

The chain carries TRBV6-1 and TRBJ1-1; no reliable D call. Trimming shortened V by 0 bases and J by 3 bases, and 11 bases separated the two germline ends. CDR3 size: 15 residues. In germline, CDR1 is MNHNS, CDR2 SASEGT. The CDR3 bases are TGTGCCAGCAGTGAAGCCGCCGGTTGGGACACTGAAGCTTTCTTT. Its protein is CASSEAAGWDTEAFF.

In DNA, the CDR3 is TGTGCCAGCAGAATGACAGGTTCTAACTATGGCTACACCTTC. Amino acid sequence: CASRMTGSNYGYTF. The rearrangement joins TRBV27 to TRBJ1-2; D is possibly TRBD1 (6 bases). This CDR3 comprises 14 residues. The germline V gene encodes CDR1 MNHEY and CDR2 SMNVEV (reference sequence). Trimming pared 6 bases from V and 0 bases from J, leaving 11 bases between.

This clone was picked up a small number of times. CDR3 nucleotide sequence: TGCAGCGTTGGAGGGGGCCTTGGCTACACCTTC. This gives the protein CSVGGGLGYTF. V is TRBV29-1 and J is TRBJ1-2; 7 nucleotides align to TRBD1. The germline CDR1 and CDR2 sequences are SQVTM and ANQGSEA. The CDR3 covers 11 residues. Germline trimming cut 4 bases from V and 7 bases from J; bases unmatched to any gene: 3.

The V call is TRBV7-9, the J call TRBJ2-1; TRBD2 matches 8 bases. The V gene's germline CDR1 is SEHNR and CDR2 FQNEAQ (reference sequence). This CDR3 has 17 residues. Trimming cost V 7 bases and J 0 bases; bases outside gene matches: 11. The CDR3 loop reads CASTGTSDLASYNEQFF. CDR3 in DNA: TGTGCCAGCACCGGGACTAGTGACTTGGCCTCCTACAATGAGCAGTTCTTC. Full variable domain (missing parts from reference TRBV7-9 and TRBJ2-1): DTGVSQNPRHKITKRGQNVTFRCDPISEHNRLYWYRQTLGQGPEFLTYFQNEAQLEKSRLLSDRFSAERPKGSFSTLEIQRTEQGDSAMYLCASTGTSDLASYNEQFFGPGTRLTVL.

This chain connects TRBV20-1 to TRBJ1-1, with TRBD1 identical over 9 bases. V was pared by 3 bases and J by 7 bases, with 0 bases of the junction left unmatched. Germline CDR1 is DFQATT and CDR2 is SNEGSKA (reference sequence). CDR3 length: 11 amino acids. The CDR3 bases are TGCAGTGCTAGGGACAGGGGTGAAGCTTTCTTT. This sequence encodes CSARDRGEAFF.

The chain links TRBV6-1 to TRBJ2-7; no firm D call. Germline CDR1 MNHNS, CDR2 SASEGT. The CDR3 loop spans 12 amino acids. V lost 3 bases and J 0 bases, leaving 3 bases between the germline ends. CDR3 loop: CASSDNSYEQYF. The CDR3 DNA sequence: TGTGCCAGCAGTGACAACTCCTACGAGCAGTACTTC.

The rearrangement joins TRBV29-1 to TRBJ2-7; 7 bases match TRBD1. CDR1 is SQVTM and CDR2 is ANQGSEA in the germline V gene. The CDR3 is 13 amino acids. V dropped 7 bases and J dropped 4; count of bases not matched to a gene: 10. CDR3 protein: CSAGRGGSYEQYF. The CDR3 DNA reads as TGCAGCGCTGGGCGAGGGGGCAGTTACGAGCAGTACTTC.

This chain uses TRBV6-6 with TRBJ2-1, with TRBD2 identical over 11 bases. CDR3 length: 15 residues. After removal of 0 bases from V and 13 bases from J, the junction contained 8 bases not matched to a gene. Germline lookup yields CDR1 MNHNY and CDR2 SVGAGI (reference sequence). This chain's CDR3 is CASSYSASGGSSQFF. DNA for the CDR3: TGTGCCAGCAGTTACTCGGCTAGCGGGGGGTCCTCTCAGTTCTTC.

This sequence joins TRBV6-2 or TRBV6-3 and TRBJ1-4; D is possibly TRBD1 (6 bases). CDR1 is MNHEY, CDR2 SVGEGT, per germline. With 7 bases removed from V and 7 bases from J, the gap between germline ends came to 25 bases. This CDR3 has 17 residues. The CDR3 loop is CASTPRVATGHSEKLFF. The CDR3 DNA follows: TGTGCCAGCACCCCCCGAGTCGCGACAGGACATTCTGAAAAACTGTTTTTT.

The V call is TRBV5-1, the J call TRBJ2-3, with 12 bases matching TRBD2. This CDR3 region has 16 residues. J was trimmed by 2 bases and V by 3 bases; bases with no gene match: 4. The germline V gene has CDR1 SGHRS and CDR2 YFSETQ. For the CDR3, the DNA is TGCGCCAGCAGCTCTAGACTAGCGGGGGACACAGATACGCAGTATTTT. Protein product: CASSSRLAGDTDTQYF. The whole variable domain, filled in from reference TRBV5-1 and TRBJ2-3, reads KAGVTQTPRYLIKTRGQQVTLSCSPISGHRSVSWYQQTPGQGLQFLFEYFSETQRNKGNFPGRFSGRQFSNSRSEMNVSTLELGDSALYLCASSSRLAGDTDTQYFGPGTRLTVL.

This clone was seen a single time. This chain uses TRBV20-1 with TRBJ1-2, with 9 bases fitting TRBD1. Looked up from germline, CDR1 is DFQATT and CDR2 is SNEGSKA (reference sequence). The CDR3 is made up of 14 amino acids. The V and J ends lost 3 bases and 4 bases, in that order; junction bases with no gene match: 6. The CDR3 protein is CSASLTGGRYGYTF. Here the CDR3 DNA reads TGCAGTGCTAGTCTTACAGGGGGCCGCTATGGCTACACCTTC.

This clone has just a few counts. The V call is TRBV4-3, the J call TRBJ1-6; D is unresolved. CDR1 and CDR2 (germline): LGHNA, YSLEER. The V and J ends lost 0 bases and 10 bases respectively, with 7 bases between them. The CDR3 runs to 13 residues. This chain's CDR3 is CASSQESGSPLHF. The CDR3, as DNA: TGCGCCAGCAGCCAAGAATCGGGGTCACCCCTCCACTTT.

The chain combines TRBV9 with TRBJ1-2, with D uncertain. CDR1 and CDR2 from the germline V gene are SGDLS and YYNGEE. Trimming took off 1 base at V and 7 bases at J, with 11 bases between the two ends. The CDR3 loop spans 13 amino acids. This CDR3 is CASSVNVVRGYTF. In DNA form, the CDR3 reads TGTGCCAGCAGCGTAAATGTGGTTCGTGGCTACACCTTC.